The 25 T cell receptor beta chains below come from one sample, sequenced in a study of cytomegalovirus exposure and HLA in healthy donors. It was with 60 Vbeta and 13 Jbeta primers that the PCR ran. Sequencing was performed with immunoSEQ multiplex PCR; in TCRdb, only in-frame clones are kept and a portion is missing. The sample lists about 160,000 clones, more than 60% occurring once. The sequencing sample was made of PBMCs. The receptors come from a man aged 35-49 years in good health and CMV-seronegative.

This clone was observed once. J is TRBJ2-3 and V is TRBV7-3; D not resolved. The CDR3 runs 15 residues. V was shortened by 2 bases and J by 0 bases, with 9 bases between the two germline ends. CDR1 and CDR2 (germline): SGHTA, FQGTGA. CDR3 in amino acids: CASSLLGSSTDTQYF. CDR3 DNA: TGTGCCAGCAGCTTACTAGGCTCTAGCACAGATACGCAGTATTTT.

V is TRBV2 and J is TRBJ2-7; 8 nucleotides agree with TRBD1. CDR3 length: 15 amino acids. Losses at the gene ends were 5 bases for V and 4 bases for J; bases not matched to a gene: 10. Germline V lookup: CDR1 SNHLY, CDR2 FYNNEI. CDR3 sequence: CASSRETGVTYEQYF. In DNA form, the CDR3 reads TGTGCCAGCAGTAGGGAGACAGGGGTTACTTACGAGCAGTACTTC.

The V and J genes are TRBV6-5 and TRBJ2-5; 12 positions match TRBD1. After removal of 1 base from V and 2 bases from J, the junction contained 2 bases not matched to a gene. Germline values: CDR1 MNHEY, CDR2 SVGAGI. The CDR3 spans 16 residues. In DNA, the CDR3 is TGTGCCAGCAGTTACTTGGGACAGGGGGCTCAAGAGACCCAGTACTTC. Amino acids: CASSYLGQGAQETQYF.

This clone was counted once. The chain links TRBV27 to TRBJ2-1; 7 bases are shared with TRBD1. The CDR3 totals 14 residues. The V segment lost 6 bases and the J segment 1 base; nucleotides outside the gene matches: 3. CDR1 is MNHEY, CDR2 SMNVEV, per germline (reference sequence). CDR3 DNA sequence: TGTGCCAGCAGGTACAGGGGTTCCTACAATGAGCAGTTCTTC. Translated, it gives CASRYRGSYNEQFF.

V gene TRBV4-1 combines with J gene TRBJ1-2; 7 bases are shared with TRBD1. This CDR3 region has 16 residues. Germline-derived CDR1 and CDR2 are MGHRA and YSYEKL. Unmatched junction bases numbered 13, after V lost 3 bases and J lost 6 bases. The DNA for the CDR3 is TGCGCCAGCAGCCACCTACGATACAGGGGCACGGATGGCTACACCTTC. It encodes CASSHLRYRGTDGYTF.

V is TRBV10-3 and J is TRBJ2-2; 9 bases agree with TRBD2. V shed 6 bases and J 2 bases; nucleotides not matched to a gene: 4. Germline-derived CDR1 and CDR2 are ENHRY and SYGVKD. The CDR3 extends over 15 amino acids. CDR3 protein: CAISLSGGNTGELFF. The CDR3 DNA follows: TGTGCCATCAGCCTTAGCGGGGGAAACACCGGGGAGCTGTTTTTT.

This clone was seen just once. This chain joins TRBV2 and TRBJ1-2, with D maybe TRBD1 (6 bases). The germline gives CDR1 SNHLY, CDR2 FYNNEI. Trimming cost V 5 bases and J 3 bases, with 13 bases left between them. The CDR3 extends over 14 amino acids. The CDR3 protein is CASSRQEGDYGYTF. CDR3 coding DNA: TGTGCCAGCAGTCGACAGGAAGGGGACTATGGCTACACCTTC.

V usage is TRBV7-9 and J usage is TRBJ2-6, with unresolved D. This CDR3 contains 16 residues. V was pared by 1 base and J by 0 bases, with 7 bases between. Germline CDR1 reads SEHNR; CDR2 reads FQNEAQ (reference sequence). CDR3 loop: CASSLGRSSGANVLTF. The CDR3 nucleotides read TGTGCCAGCAGCTTAGGTCGGAGCTCTGGGGCCAACGTCCTGACTTTC.

The chain links TRBV2 to TRBJ1-1; maybe TRBD1 (5 bases). Trimming took 6 bases from V and 2 from J, leaving 7 bases between them. The V gene's germline CDR1 is SNHLY and CDR2 FYNNEI. This CDR3 contains 12 residues. The CDR3 DNA reads as TGTGCCAGCAGGGGGACTAACACTGAAGCTTTCTTT. The encoded protein is CASRGTNTEAFF. The full variable domain, in which reference TRBV2 and TRBJ1-1 provide the parts outside the CDR3, is EPEVTQTPSHQVTQMGQEVILRCVPISNHLYFYWYRQILGQKVEFLVSFYNNEISEKSEIFDDQFSVERPDGSNFTLKIRSTKLEDSAMYFCASRGTNTEAFFGQGTRLTVV.

The chain joins TRBV19 to TRBJ1-4; TRBD1 aligns across 8 bases. CDR3 length: 13 residues. The ends lost 9 bases at V and 5 bases at J; junction bases unmatched: 5. The germline gives CDR1 LNHDA, CDR2 SQIVND (reference sequence). In nucleotides, the CDR3 is TGTGCCAGCGCGGGACAGGCCAATGAAAAACTGTTTTTT. This sequence encodes CASAGQANEKLFF.

V is TRBV27 and J is TRBJ2-1; D is possibly TRBD2 (6 bases). V lost 6 bases, J lost 6 bases, and 12 bases lay in between. Germline V lookup: CDR1 MNHEY, CDR2 SMNVEV (reference sequence). The CDR3 runs 13 residues. The CDR3 nucleotides are TGTGCCAGCAGGGGGGGACTCGCCAATGAGCAGTTCTTC. It is translated as CASRGGLANEQFF.

V gene TRBV5-1 combines with J gene TRBJ2-5; tentative D call: TRBD1 (6 bases). Trimming took off 4 bases at V and 3 bases at J, with 10 bases between the two ends. The CDR3 totals 13 residues. Germline V gene lookup returns CDR1 SGHRS and CDR2 YFSETQ. The CDR3 nucleotides are TGCGCCAGCAGCATAGGACAGAAAGAGACCCAGTACTTC. This gives the protein CASSIGQKETQYF. The complete variable domain, with remaining parts taken from reference TRBV5-1 and TRBJ2-5, reads KAGVTQTPRYLIKTRGQQVTLSCSPISGHRSVSWYQQTPGQGLQFLFEYFSETQRNKGNFPGRFSGRQFSNSRSEMNVSTLELGDSALYLCASSIGQKETQYFGPGTRLLVL.

The gene calls are TRBV6-1 and TRBJ2-5; D possibly corresponds to TRBD1 (6 bases). The CDR3 extends over 14 amino acids. Germline lookup yields CDR1 MNHNS and CDR2 SASEGT. With 8 bases removed from V and 0 bases from J, the gap between germline ends came to 13 bases. The CDR3 bases are TGTGCCAGCCTGACAGGAGAGTACCAAGAGACCCAGTACTTC. This encodes CASLTGEYQETQYF.

V gene TRBV9 combines with J gene TRBJ2-3; a weak D match, TRBD2 (6 bases). The ends were cut back, 0 bases at V and 2 bases at J, with 10 bases in the middle. Germline V gene data show CDR1 as SGDLS and CDR2 as YYNGEE. The CDR3 spans 15 residues. CDR3 in DNA: TGTGCCAGCAGCGTAGAGGGACTTTCCACAGATACGCAGTATTTT. As protein: CASSVEGLSTDTQYF.

The chain combines TRBV6-1 with TRBJ1-1; TRBD1 matches at 7 bases. Germline CDR1 is MNHNS and CDR2 is SASEGT. The CDR3 loop spans 16 amino acids. J lost 4 bases, V lost 3 bases, and 11 bases had no gene match. In DNA form, the CDR3 reads TGTGCCAGCAGTGATCCTCGACAGGGAGGAGGCACTGAAGCTTTCTTT. Translated, it gives CASSDPRQGGGTEAFF.

This chain connects TRBV28 to TRBJ1-1; 8 bases align to TRBD1. The trim removed 5 bases at V and 7 bases at J, leaving 6 bases unmatched. CDR3 size: 13 residues. The germline V gene has CDR1 MDHEN and CDR2 SYDVKM. The CDR3 loop is CASSPDRVGEAFF. CDR3 sequence (DNA): TGTGCCAGCAGTCCGGACAGGGTCGGTGAAGCTTTCTTT.

The chain combines TRBV10-1 with TRBJ2-7, with 7 bases aligning to TRBD1. Trimming removed 0 bases from V and 3 bases from J; junction bases left unmatched: 5. This CDR3 contains 15 residues. Looked up from germline, CDR1 is WNHNN and CDR2 is SYGVQD (reference sequence). The chain's CDR3 is CASSESRTGRYEQYF. The CDR3 DNA reads as TGCGCCAGCAGTGAGTCGAGGACAGGCCGCTACGAGCAGTACTTC.

The chain employs TRBV19 and TRBJ1-5, with a possible D match to TRBD1 (6 bases). The CDR3 has 15 amino acids. Per the germline V gene, CDR1 is LNHDA and CDR2 is SQIVND (reference sequence). V was cut by 5 bases and J by 8 bases, with 19 bases left in between. The CDR3 loop reads CASSSLAGEQEPQHF. CDR3 nucleotides: TGTGCCAGTAGTTCTTTAGCAGGGGAGCAGGAGCCCCAGCATTTT.

The rearrangement joins TRBV5-8 to TRBJ1-4; 9 nucleotides match TRBD1. V lost 2 bases, J lost 5 bases, and 10 bases stayed unmatched. The germline CDR1 and CDR2 sequences are SGHTS and YDEGEE. This CDR3 is 17 amino acids long. The CDR3 DNA is TGTGCCAGCAGCTTCGGAGTGAGGGACAGGGACAATGAAAAACTGTTTTTT. It codes for CASSFGVRDRDNEKLFF.

The chain joins TRBV5-1 to TRBJ1-5; TRBD1 aligns across 7 bases. The CDR3 runs to 14 residues. After removal of 4 bases from V and 4 bases from J, the junction contained 5 bases not matched to a gene. Germline assignment: CDR1 SGHRS and CDR2 YFSETQ. CDR3 protein: CASSAGTANQPQHF. In DNA, the CDR3 is TGCGCCAGCAGCGCAGGGACAGCTAATCAGCCCCAGCATTTT.

The chain links TRBV7-2 to TRBJ1-3; the D gene is possibly TRBD1 (5 bases). Germline lookup yields CDR1 SGHTA and CDR2 FQGNSA. The CDR3 sequence is 15 residues long. V lost 1 base, J lost 9 bases, and 16 bases lay in between. The CDR3 is CASSLDRPRVSTIYF. The CDR3 nucleotides are TGTGCCAGCAGCTTAGACAGGCCCAGGGTCAGCACCATATATTTT. Full variable domain (missing parts from reference TRBV7-2 and TRBJ1-3): GAGVSQSPSNKVTEKGKDVELRCDPISGHTALYWYRQSLGQGLEFLIYFQGNSAPDKSGLPSDRFSAERTGGSVSTLTIQRTQQEDSAVYLCASSLDRPRVSTIYFGEGSWLTVV.

This clone has just one count. The chain uses TRBV7-2 and TRBJ1-2; TRBD1 agrees at 8 bases. This CDR3 is built from 13 residues. Losses at the gene ends were 5 bases for V and 6 bases for J; bases not matched to a gene: 5. Per germline, CDR1 SGHTA and CDR2 FQGNSA. The CDR3 DNA reads TGTGCCAGCAGCCCAGGGGGCGCCCATGGCTACACCTTC. Translation: CASSPGGAHGYTF. The full variable domain, rest sourced from reference TRBV7-2 and TRBJ1-2, is GAGVSQSPSNKVTEKGKDVELRCDPISGHTALYWYRQSLGQGLEFLIYFQGNSAPDKSGLPSDRFSAERTGGSVSTLTIQRTQQEDSAVYLCASSPGGAHGYTFGSGTRLTVV.

The chain has TRBV6-1 and TRBJ2-3; D may be TRBD2 (7 bases). The CDR3 runs 14 residues. V shed 3 bases and J shed 5 bases, with 12 bases lying between them. Germline V gene lookup returns CDR1 MNHNS and CDR2 SASEGT. The CDR3 bases are TGTGCCAGCAGTGACGGGGGGCGCAAAGATACGCAGTATTTT. Protein product: CASSDGGRKDTQYF.

The V and J genes are TRBV6-5 and TRBJ2-7; TRBD2 agrees at 7 bases. The germline gives CDR1 MNHEY, CDR2 SVGAGI. Trimming took 6 bases from V and 0 from J; bases not matched to a gene: 8. The CDR3 loop spans 15 amino acids. CDR3 DNA: TGTGCCAGCAGACGAGAGCGGGAAAGCTCCTACGAGCAGTACTTC. Translating gives CASRRERESSYEQYF.

The gene calls are TRBV6-5 and TRBJ2-7; 8 bases line up with TRBD1. CDR3 length equals 14 residues. Germline V lookup: CDR1 MNHEY, CDR2 SVGAGI. Trimming cost V 6 bases and J 4 bases; bases outside gene matches: 8. The CDR3 DNA sequence: TGTGCCAGCAGGAGGGACAGGACCTCTTACGAGCAGTACTTC. This encodes CASRRDRTSYEQYF.